This TCR beta chain was observed in a study of memory CD4+ T cells and cytomegalovirus serostatus. Single viable CD3+CD4+CD8-CD45RO+ cells were sorted as the memory CD4+ T cells. Libraries were prepared by immunoSEQ multiplex PCR; TCRdb keeps only in-frame clonotypes and omits some of them. The repertoire holds some 65,000 clones, with 60% to 85% as singletons. The table lists this clone with a few counts. Its matching antigen is unknown. The study's findings and limits: CMV serostatus prediction reached median AUC 0.95, or 0.91 with US-trained model.

The CDR3 covers 13 residues. Germline V gene data show CDR1 as LNHDA and CDR2 as SQIVND (reference sequence). V was trimmed by 7 bases and J by 4 bases, leaving 12 bases between them. Sequenced input: memory CD4+ T cells from blood. The sequence derives from an adult in good health and CMV-seronegative. Some clones in this sample may be carry-over from other donors' samples. The chain links TRBV19 to TRBJ2-3; D call uncertain. CDR3 DNA sequence: TGTGCCAGTAATAATAAGTTCTCAGATACGCAGTATTTT. Protein product: CASNNKFSDTQYF.